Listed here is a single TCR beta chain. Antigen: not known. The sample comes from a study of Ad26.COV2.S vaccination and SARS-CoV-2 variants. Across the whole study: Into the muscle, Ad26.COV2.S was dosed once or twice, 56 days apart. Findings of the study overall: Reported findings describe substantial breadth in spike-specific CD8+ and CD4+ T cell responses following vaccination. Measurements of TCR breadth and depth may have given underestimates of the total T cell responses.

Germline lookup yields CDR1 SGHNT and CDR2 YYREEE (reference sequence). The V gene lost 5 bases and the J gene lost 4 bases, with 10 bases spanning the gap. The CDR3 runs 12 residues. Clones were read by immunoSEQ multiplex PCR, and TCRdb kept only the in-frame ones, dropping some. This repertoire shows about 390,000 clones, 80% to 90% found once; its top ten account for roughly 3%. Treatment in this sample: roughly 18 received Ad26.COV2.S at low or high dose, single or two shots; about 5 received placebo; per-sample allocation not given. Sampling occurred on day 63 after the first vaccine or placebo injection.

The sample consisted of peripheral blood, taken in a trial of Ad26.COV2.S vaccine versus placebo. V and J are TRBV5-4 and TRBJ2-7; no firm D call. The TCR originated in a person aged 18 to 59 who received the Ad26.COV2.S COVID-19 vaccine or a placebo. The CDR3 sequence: CASSPTGYEQYF. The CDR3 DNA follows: TGTGCCAGCAGTCCGACCGGTTACGAGCAGTACTTC.